The rows below give T cell receptor beta chains drawn from one sample of a study of early T cells in non-severe SARS-CoV-2 infection. TCRdb re-called the 5' RACE reads with MiXCR, one entry per CDR3 protein. Here the sample spans roughly 34,000 distinct CDR3 sequences, about 4.3% being singletons. The sequencing input was whole blood. These receptors were obtained from an adult who was a healthcare worker with PCR-confirmed SARS-CoV-2 infection or an uninfected control (not recorded which). Each CDR3 is given with its conserved first and last residue. A D gene is named only where the DNA matches it firmly. Expanded clones get a size class; other rows say once, few or many, or leave the size out.

many TRBJ2-3 TRBV20-1 TRBD2 CSARSTSGYTDTQYF TGCAGTGCTAGATCGACTAGCGGATACACAGATACGCAGTATTTT
. TRBJ2-7 TRBV4-3 TRBD2 CASSQVSSGGAYEQYF TGCGCCAGCAGCCAAGTGTCTAGCGGGGGGGCCTACGAGCAGTACTTC
. TRBJ2-1 TRBV5-8 . CASSLGYNSYNEQFF TGTGCCAGCAGCTTGGGTTATAACTCCTACAATGAGCAGTTCTTC
many TRBJ2-3 TRBV5-1 . CASARGDTQYF TGCGCCAGTGCCCGGGGAGATACGCAGTATTTT
many TRBJ2-7 TRBV18 . CASSPRQNEQYF TGTGCCAGCTCACCGCGACAGAACGAGCAGTACTTC
few TRBJ1-3 TRBV4-1 TRBD1 CASSQEKSTGQFTGNTIYF TGCGCCAGCAGCCAAGAGAAGTCGACAGGGCAGTTCACTGGAAACACCATATATTTT
few TRBJ1-6 TRBV28 . CASSSRTDFYNSPLHF TGTGCCAGCAGTTCTCGGACGGATTTTTATAATTCACCCCTCCACTTT
. TRBJ2-5 TRBV4-2 TRBD2 CASSQAISGGSETQYF TGTGCCAGCAGCCAGGCAATTAGCGGGGGATCAGAGACCCAGTACTTC
many TRBJ1-6 TRBV3-1 TRBD1 CASSQVNRGPLGPLHF TGTGCCAGCAGCCAAGTGAACAGGGGCCCGTTGGGACCCCTCCACTTT
many TRBJ2-1 TRBV20-1 . CSARGSGLAYNEQFF TGCAGTGCTAGGGGATCGGGACTTGCCTACAATGAGCAGTTCTTC
few TRBJ1-5 TRBV6-5 . CASSPRLERNQPQHF TGTGCCAGCAGCCCGCGGTTGGAACGGAATCAGCCCCAGCATTTT
many TRBJ1-1 TRBV5-1 . CASSLEGGREAFF TGCGCCAGCAGCTTGGAGGGAGGCAGGGAAGCTTTCTTT